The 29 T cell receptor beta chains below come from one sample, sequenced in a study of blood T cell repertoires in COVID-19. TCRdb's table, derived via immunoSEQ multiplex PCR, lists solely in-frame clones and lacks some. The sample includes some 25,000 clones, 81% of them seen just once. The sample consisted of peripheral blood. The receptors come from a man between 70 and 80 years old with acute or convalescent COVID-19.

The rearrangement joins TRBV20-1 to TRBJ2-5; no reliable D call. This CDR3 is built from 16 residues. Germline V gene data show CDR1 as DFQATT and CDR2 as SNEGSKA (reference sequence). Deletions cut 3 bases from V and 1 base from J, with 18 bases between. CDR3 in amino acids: CSASDPTTSLQETQYF. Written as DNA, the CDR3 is TGCAGTGCTAGTGACCCGACAACTTCTCTCCAAGAGACCCAGTACTTC.

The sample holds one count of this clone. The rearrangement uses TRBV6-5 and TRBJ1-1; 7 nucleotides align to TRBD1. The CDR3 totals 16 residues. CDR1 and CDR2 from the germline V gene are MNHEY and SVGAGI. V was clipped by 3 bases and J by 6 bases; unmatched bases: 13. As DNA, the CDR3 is TGTGCCAGCAGTTATACCCGTCGAGGGGGCCACGCTGAAGCTTTCTTT. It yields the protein CASSYTRRGGHAEAFF.

The CDR3 here is CASSPNRDNYYEQYF. The CDR3 coding sequence is TGTGCCAGCAGCCCAAACCGGGACAACTACTACGAGCAGTACTTC. J is TRBJ2-7 and V is TRBV9; maybe TRBD1 (6 bases). Germline V gives CDR1 SGDLS, CDR2 YYNGEE. The V end lost 4 bases, the J end lost 3 bases, and 17 bases lay between the germline ends. The CDR3 length is 15 residues.

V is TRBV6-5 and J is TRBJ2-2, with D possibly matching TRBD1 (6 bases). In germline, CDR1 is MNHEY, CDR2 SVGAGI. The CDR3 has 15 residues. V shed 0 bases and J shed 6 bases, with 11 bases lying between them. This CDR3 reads CASSYSRTVSGELFF. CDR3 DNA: TGTGCCAGCAGTTACTCTAGGACAGTCTCCGGGGAGCTGTTTTTT.

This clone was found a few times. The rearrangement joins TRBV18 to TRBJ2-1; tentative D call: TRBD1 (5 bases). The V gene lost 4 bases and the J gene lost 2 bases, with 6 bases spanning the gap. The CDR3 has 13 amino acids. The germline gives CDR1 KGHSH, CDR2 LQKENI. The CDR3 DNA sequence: TGTGCCAGCTCACGGGGCCCCTACAATGAGCAGTTCTTC. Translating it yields CASSRGPYNEQFF.

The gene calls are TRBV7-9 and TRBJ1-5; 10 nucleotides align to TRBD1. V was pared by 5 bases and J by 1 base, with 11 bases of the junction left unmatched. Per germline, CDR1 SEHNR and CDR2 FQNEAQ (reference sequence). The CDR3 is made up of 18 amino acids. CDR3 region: CASSAPGTGVGSNQPQHF. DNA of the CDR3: TGTGCCAGCAGCGCACCCGGGACAGGGGTCGGGAGCAATCAGCCCCAGCATTTT.

CDR3 amino acids: CASSQAGQRYNSPLHF. The CDR3 DNA is TGTGCCAGCAGCCAAGCGGGACAGCGCTATAATTCACCCCTCCACTTT. V usage is TRBV3-1 (or the pseudogene TRBV3-2) and J usage is TRBJ1-6; 7 positions agree with TRBD1. In germline, CDR1 is LGHDT, CDR2 YNNKEL (reference sequence). This CDR3 is built from 16 residues. V lost 1 base, J lost 3 bases, and 3 bases stayed unmatched.

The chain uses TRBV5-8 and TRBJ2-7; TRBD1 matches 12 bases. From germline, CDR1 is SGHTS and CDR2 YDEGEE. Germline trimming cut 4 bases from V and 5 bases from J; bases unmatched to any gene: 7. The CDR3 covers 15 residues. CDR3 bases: TGTGCCAGCAGCCCCGGGACAGGGGGCAGCGACGAGCAGTACTTC. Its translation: CASSPGTGGSDEQYF. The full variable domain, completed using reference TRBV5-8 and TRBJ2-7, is EAGVTQSPTHLIKTRGQQATLRCSPISGHTSVYWYQQALGLGLQFLLWYDEGEERNRGNFPPRFSGRQFPNYSSELNVNALELEDSALYLCASSPGTGGSDEQYFGPGTRLTVT.

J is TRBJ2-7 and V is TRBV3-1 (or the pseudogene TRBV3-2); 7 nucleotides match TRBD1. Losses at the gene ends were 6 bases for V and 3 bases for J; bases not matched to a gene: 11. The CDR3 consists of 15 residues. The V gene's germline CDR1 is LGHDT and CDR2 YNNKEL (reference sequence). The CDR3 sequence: CASRLSGAGGYEQYF. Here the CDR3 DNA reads TGTGCCAGCAGACTATCCGGCGCAGGGGGCTACGAGCAGTACTTC.

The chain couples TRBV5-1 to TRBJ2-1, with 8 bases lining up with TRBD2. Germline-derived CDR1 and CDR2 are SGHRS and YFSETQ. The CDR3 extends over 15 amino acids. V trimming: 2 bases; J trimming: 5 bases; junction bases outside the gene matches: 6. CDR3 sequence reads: CASSFGGALDNEQFF. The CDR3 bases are TGCGCCAGCAGCTTCGGGGGGGCCCTGGACAATGAGCAGTTCTTC.

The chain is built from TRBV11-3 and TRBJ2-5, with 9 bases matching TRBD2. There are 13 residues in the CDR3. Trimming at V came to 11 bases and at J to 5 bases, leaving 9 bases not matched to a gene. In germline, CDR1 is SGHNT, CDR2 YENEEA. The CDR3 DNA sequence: TGTGCCTCAAGCGGGGGGATCCGGGAGACCCAGTACTTC. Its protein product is CASSGGIRETQYF.

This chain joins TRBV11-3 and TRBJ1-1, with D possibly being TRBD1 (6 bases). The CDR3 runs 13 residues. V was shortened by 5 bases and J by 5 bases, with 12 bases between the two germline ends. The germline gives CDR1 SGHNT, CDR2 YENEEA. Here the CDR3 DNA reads TGTGCCAGCAGCCAACTACAGGGAACTGAAGCTTTCTTT. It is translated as CASSQLQGTEAFF.

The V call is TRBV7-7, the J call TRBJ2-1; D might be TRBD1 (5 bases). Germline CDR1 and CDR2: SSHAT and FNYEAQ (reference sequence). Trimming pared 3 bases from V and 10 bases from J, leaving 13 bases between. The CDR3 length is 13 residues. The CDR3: CASSFGSQGEQFF. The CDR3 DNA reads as TGTGCCAGCAGCTTCGGTTCCCAGGGAGAGCAGTTCTTC.

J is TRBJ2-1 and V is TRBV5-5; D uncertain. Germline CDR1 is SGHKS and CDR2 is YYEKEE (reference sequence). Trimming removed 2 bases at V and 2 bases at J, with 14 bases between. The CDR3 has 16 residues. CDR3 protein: CASSFSWASPYNEQFF. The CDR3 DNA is TGTGCCAGCAGCTTCTCTTGGGCGAGCCCCTACAATGAGCAGTTCTTC.

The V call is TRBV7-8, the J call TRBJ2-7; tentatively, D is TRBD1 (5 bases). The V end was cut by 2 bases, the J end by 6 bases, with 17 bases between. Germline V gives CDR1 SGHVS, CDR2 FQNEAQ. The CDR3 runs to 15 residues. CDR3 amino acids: CASSLPAQGSSEQYF. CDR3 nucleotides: TGTGCCAGCAGCTTACCGGCTCAGGGCTCGTCCGAGCAGTACTTC.

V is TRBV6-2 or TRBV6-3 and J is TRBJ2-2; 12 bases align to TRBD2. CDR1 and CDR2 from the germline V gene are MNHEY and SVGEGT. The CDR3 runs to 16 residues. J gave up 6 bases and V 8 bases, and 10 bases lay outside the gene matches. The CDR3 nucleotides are TGTGCCAGCCGCCCCTCCGGGACTAGCGGGCCCGGGGAGCTGTTTTTT. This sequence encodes CASRPSGTSGPGELFF.

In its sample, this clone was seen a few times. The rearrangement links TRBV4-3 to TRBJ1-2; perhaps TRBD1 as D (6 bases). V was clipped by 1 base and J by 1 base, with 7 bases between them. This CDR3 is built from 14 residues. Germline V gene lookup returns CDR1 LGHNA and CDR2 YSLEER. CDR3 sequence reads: CASSQGDNNYGYTF. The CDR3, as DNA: TGCGCCAGCAGCCAAGGGGACAATAACTATGGCTACACCTTC.

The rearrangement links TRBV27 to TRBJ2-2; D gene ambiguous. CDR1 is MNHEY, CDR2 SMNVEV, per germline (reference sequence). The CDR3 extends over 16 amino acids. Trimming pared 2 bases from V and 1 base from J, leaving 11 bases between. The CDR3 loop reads CASSLLAFLNTGELFF. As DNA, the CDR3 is TGTGCCAGCAGTTTACTTGCGTTCTTGAACACCGGGGAGCTGTTTTTT.

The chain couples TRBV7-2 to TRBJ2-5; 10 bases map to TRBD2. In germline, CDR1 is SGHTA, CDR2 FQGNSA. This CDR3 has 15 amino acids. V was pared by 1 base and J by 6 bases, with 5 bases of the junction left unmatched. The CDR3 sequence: CASSLERGGVKTQYF. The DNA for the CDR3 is TGTGCCAGCAGCTTAGAGCGGGGGGGGGTGAAGACCCAGTACTTC.

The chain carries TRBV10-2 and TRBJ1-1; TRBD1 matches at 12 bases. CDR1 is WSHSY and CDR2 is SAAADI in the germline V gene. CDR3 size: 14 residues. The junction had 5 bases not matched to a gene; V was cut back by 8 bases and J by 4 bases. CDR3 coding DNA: TGCGCCAGCGGGGGACAGGGGGCGGCCACTGAAGCTTTCTTT. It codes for CASGGQGAATEAFF.

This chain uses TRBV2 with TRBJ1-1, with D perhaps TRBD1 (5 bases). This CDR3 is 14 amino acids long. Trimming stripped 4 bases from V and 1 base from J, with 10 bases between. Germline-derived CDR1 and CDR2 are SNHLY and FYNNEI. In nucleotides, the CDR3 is TGTGCCAGCAGTGGTCCAGGGCGGAACACTGAAGCTTTCTTT. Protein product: CASSGPGRNTEAFF.

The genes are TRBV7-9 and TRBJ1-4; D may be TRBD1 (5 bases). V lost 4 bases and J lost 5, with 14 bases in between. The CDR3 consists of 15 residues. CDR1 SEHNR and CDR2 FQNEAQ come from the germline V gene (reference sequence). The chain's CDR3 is CASSSDGRGNEKLFF. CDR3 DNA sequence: TGTGCCAGCAGCTCCGACGGGAGGGGCAATGAAAAACTGTTTTTT.

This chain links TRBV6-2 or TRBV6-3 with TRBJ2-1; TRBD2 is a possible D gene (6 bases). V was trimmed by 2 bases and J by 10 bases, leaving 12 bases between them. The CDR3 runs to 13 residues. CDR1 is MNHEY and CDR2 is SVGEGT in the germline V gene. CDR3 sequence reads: CASSYALLAEQFF. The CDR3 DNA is TGTGCCAGCAGTTACGCCCTGCTAGCGGAGCAGTTCTTC.

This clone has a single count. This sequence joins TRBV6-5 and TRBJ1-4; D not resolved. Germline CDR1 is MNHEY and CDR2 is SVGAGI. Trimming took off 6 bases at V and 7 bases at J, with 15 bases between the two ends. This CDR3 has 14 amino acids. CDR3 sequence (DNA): TGTGCCAGCAGCTCCGGGAAGGCGGGTGAAAAACTGTTTTTT. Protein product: CASSSGKAGEKLFF.

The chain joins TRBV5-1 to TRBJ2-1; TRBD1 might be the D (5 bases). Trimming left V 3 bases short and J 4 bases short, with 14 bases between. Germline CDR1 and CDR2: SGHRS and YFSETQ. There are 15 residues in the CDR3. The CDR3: CASSWEGVLYNEQFF. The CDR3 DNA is TGCGCCAGCAGCTGGGAAGGGGTCCTATACAATGAGCAGTTCTTC. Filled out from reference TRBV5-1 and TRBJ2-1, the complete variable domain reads KAGVTQTPRYLIKTRGQQVTLSCSPISGHRSVSWYQQTPGQGLQFLFEYFSETQRNKGNFPGRFSGRQFSNSRSEMNVSTLELGDSALYLCASSWEGVLYNEQFFGPGTRLTVL.

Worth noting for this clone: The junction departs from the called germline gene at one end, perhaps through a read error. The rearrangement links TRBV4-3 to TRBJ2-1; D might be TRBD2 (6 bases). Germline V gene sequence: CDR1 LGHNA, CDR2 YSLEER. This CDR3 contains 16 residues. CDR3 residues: CASSQFLASSFNEQFF. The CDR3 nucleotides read TGCGCCAGCAGCCAATTTCTAGCGTCCTCCTTCAATGAGCAGTTCTTC.

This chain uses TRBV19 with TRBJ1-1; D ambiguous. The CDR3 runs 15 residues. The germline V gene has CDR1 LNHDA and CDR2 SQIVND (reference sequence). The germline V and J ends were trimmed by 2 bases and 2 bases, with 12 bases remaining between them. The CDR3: CASSILGSGNTEAFF. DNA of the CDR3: TGTGCCAGTAGTATACTAGGCAGCGGTAACACTGAAGCTTTCTTT.

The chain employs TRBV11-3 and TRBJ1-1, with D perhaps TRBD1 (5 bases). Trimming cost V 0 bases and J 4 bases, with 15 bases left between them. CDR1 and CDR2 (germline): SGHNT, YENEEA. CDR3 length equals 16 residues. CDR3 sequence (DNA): TGTGCCAGCAGCTTAGATGGGAGGGACGGGAGCACTGAAGCTTTCTTT. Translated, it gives CASSLDGRDGSTEAFF.

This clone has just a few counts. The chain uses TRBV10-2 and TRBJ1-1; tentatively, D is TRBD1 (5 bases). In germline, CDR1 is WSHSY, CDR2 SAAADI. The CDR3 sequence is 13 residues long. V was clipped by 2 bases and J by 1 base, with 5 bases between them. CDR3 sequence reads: CASSEDRNTEAFF. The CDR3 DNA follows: TGCGCCAGCAGTGAGGACAGGAACACTGAAGCTTTCTTT.